Listed below are T cell receptor beta chains from one sample, sequenced in a study of PD-1 blockade in classical Hodgkin lymphoma. The table came from immunoSEQ multiplex PCR; TCRdb's copy has only in-frame clones and leaves some out. The top ten clones hold approximately 37% of a sample with roughly 15,000 clones, approximately 80% of them seen once. Sequenced material: peripheral blood mononuclear cells (PBMCs), taken before the second cycle of nivolumab. The source is a human donor with classical Hodgkin lymphoma. CDR3s include the opening cysteine and the closing phenylalanine or tryptophan. The D gene is left open where the match is weak. Part of the rows lack a size; the others show once, few, many or a class for expanded clones.

CDR3 protein,CDR3 DNA,J gene,V gene,clone size,D gene
CASRGGQAYSGNTIYF,TGCGCCAGCAGGGGCGGACAAGCTTACAGTGGAAACACCATATATTTT,TRBJ1-3,TRBV10-2,NA,NA
CASTPGGPDTEAFF,TGTGCCAGCACCCCGGGGGGGCCGGACACTGAAGCTTTCTTT,TRBJ1-1,TRBV28,NA,NA
CASSLPGSGANVLTF,TGTGCCAGCAGTTTACCCGGGTCTGGGGCCAACGTCCTGACTTTC,TRBJ2-6,TRBV27,NA,NA
CASSRRGQVNQPQHF,TGTGCCAGCAGCCGACGGGGACAGGTAAATCAGCCCCAGCATTTT,TRBJ1-5,TRBV5-6,NA,TRBD1
CASSESGTSGNNEQFF,TGTGCCAGCAGTGAAAGTGGGACTAGCGGGAACAATGAGCAGTTCTTC,TRBJ2-1,TRBV6-4,NA,TRBD2
CASSWGRTGAYEQYF,TGTGCCAGCAGTTGGGGACGGACAGGGGCCTACGAGCAGTACTTC,TRBJ2-7,TRBV28,NA,TRBD1
CASSPHAGAYEQYF,TGTGCCAGCAGCCCGCACGCCGGGGCCTACGAGCAGTACTTC,TRBJ2-7,TRBV4-2,NA,NA
CASSVATGGITDTQYF,TGTGCCAGCAGCGTAGCTACGGGAGGCATTACAGATACGCAGTATTTT,TRBJ2-3,TRBV9,NA,TRBD2
CASVFDNEQFF,TGTGCCAGCGTCTTCGACAATGAGCAGTTCTTC,TRBJ2-1,TRBV2,NA,NA
CASSLYRRSYGYTF,TGTGCCAGCAGCTTATATCGGCGATCCTATGGCTACACCTTC,TRBJ1-2,TRBV7-2,once,NA
CAISESAELIQETQYF,TGTGCCATCAGTGAGTCGGCGGAATTGATCCAAGAGACCCAGTACTTC,TRBJ2-5,TRBV10-3,NA,NA
CASSFSAPYSEQFF,TGTGCCAGCAGTTTCTCTGCACCCTACAGTGAGCAGTTCTTC,TRBJ2-1,TRBV28,NA,NA
CASSEATGYNQPQHF,TGTGCCAGCAGTGAGGCTACAGGCTATAATCAGCCCCAGCATTTT,TRBJ1-5,TRBV2,few,NA
CASSGLSTDTQYF,TGTGCCAGCAGCGGCCTTAGCACAGATACGCAGTATTTT,TRBJ2-3,TRBV9,NA,NA
CASSPDTSYGYTF,TGTGCCAGCTCACCCGACACCTCCTATGGCTACACCTTC,TRBJ1-2,TRBV18,NA,NA
CASSFASGGRDTQYF,TGTGCCAGCAGCTTCGCTAGCGGGGGGCGAGATACGCAGTATTTT,TRBJ2-3,TRBV7-3,NA,TRBD2
CASSVRDGETDTQYF,TGTGCCAGCAGCGTCCGGGACGGAGAGACAGATACGCAGTATTTT,TRBJ2-3,TRBV9,NA,NA
CASSFLNEQYF,TGTGCCAGCAGCTTCTTGAACGAGCAGTACTTC,TRBJ2-7,TRBV11-2,once,NA
CASSRTGNMNTEAFF,TGTGCCAGCTCCCGCACGGGCAACATGAACACTGAAGCTTTCTTT,TRBJ1-1,TRBV11-2,NA,NA
CASRGTGYTEAFF,TGTGCCAGCAGAGGTACAGGGTACACTGAAGCTTTCTTT,TRBJ1-1,TRBV27,NA,NA